This T cell receptor (beta chain) was sequenced in a study of human T cells and chemical hapten exposure. Overall study context: Patients additionally received therapeutic doses of diphenylcyclopropenone on the scalp once a week, and this continued throughout the approximately 26-week study. Diagnoses of alopecia areata, totalis or universalis occurred in mostly female patients. Per-sample TCR yield variability stemmed mainly from small pooled library volume differences.

Time point noted: pre-sensitization, week 0. Described treatment: therapeutic diphenylcyclopropenone sensitization with weekly scalp DPC. This clonotype was counted only a few times. From the RACE reads, TCRdb called clonotypes with MiXCR, one entry per CDR3 protein. The data contain approximately 400,000 distinct CDR3 sequences, approximately 5.1% of them singletons. The sequence was obtained from a woman between 45 and 60 years old with alopecia areata. Some clones in this sample may be carry-over from other donors' samples. The sequenced sample was whole blood, obtained in connection with sensitization to the hapten diphenylcyclopropenone (DPC).

The CDR3 region is CASSLYGVRSDNQPQHF. CDR3 DNA sequence: TGTGCCAGCAGCTTGTATGGCGTCAGGTCGGACAATCAGCCCCAGCATTTT. V usage is TRBV5-6 and J usage is TRBJ1-5, with D unclear. The V end was cut by 1 base, the J end by 3 bases, with 17 bases between. CDR1 SGHDT and CDR2 YYEEEE come from the germline V gene. The CDR3 is made up of 17 amino acids.